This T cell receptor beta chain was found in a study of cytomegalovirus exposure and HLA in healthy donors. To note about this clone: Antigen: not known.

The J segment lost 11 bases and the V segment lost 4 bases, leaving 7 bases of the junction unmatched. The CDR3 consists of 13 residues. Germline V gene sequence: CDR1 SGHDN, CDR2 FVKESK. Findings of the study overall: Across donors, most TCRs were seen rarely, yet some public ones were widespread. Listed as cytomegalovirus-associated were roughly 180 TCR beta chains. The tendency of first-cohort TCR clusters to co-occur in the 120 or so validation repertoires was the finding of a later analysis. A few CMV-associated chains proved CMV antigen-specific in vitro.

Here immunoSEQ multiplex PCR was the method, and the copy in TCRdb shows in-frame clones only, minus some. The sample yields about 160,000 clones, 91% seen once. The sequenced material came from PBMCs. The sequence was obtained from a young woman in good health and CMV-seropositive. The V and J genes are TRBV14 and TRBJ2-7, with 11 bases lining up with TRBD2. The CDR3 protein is CASSPSTSGRKYF. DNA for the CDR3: TGTGCCAGCAGCCCCTCCACTAGCGGGAGAAAGTACTTC.